Each of the 5 T cell receptor beta chains below was sequenced from the same sample in a study of T cell responses to AZD1222 COVID-19 vaccine. Produced via immunoSEQ multiplex PCR; TCRdb's table is partial and in-frame only. Among about 140,000 clones listed, about 92% were seen once. Sequences were derived from peripheral blood, sampled on day 0 of AZD1222 vaccination. The source of these receptors is an adult in good health.

The chain links TRBV6-5 to TRBJ1-2; TRBD1 matches at 7 bases. Germline CDR1 and CDR2: MNHEY and SVGAGI. There are 15 residues in the CDR3. Unmatched junction bases numbered 11, after V lost 2 bases and J lost 8 bases. The CDR3 protein is CASSYALTGTYGYTF. For the CDR3, the DNA is TGTGCCAGCAGTTACGCACTGACAGGGACTTACGGCTACACCTTC.

V and J are TRBV5-1 and TRBJ1-1; D not resolved. CDR1 and CDR2 from the germline V gene are SGHRS and YFSETQ. Trimming cost V 4 bases and J 3 bases, with 16 bases left between them. The CDR3 totals 15 residues. The CDR3 coding sequence is TGCGCCAGCAGCAGCGTGGGAGCCGGGGACACTGAAGCTTTCTTT. It is translated as CASSSVGAGDTEAFF.

The chain carries TRBV29-1 and TRBJ1-1; D not certain. V was pared by 2 bases and J by 5 bases, with 12 bases between. The germline CDR1 and CDR2 sequences are SQVTM and ANQGSEA. The CDR3 totals 13 residues. The CDR3 sequence: CSVEPRGGTEAFF. In nucleotides, the CDR3 is TGCAGCGTTGAACCGAGAGGTGGGACTGAAGCTTTCTTT.

The chain couples TRBV5-5 to TRBJ1-2, with 10 bases identical to TRBD1. CDR1 and CDR2 (germline): SGHKS, YYEKEE (reference sequence). CDR3 length: 17 residues. V trimming: 0 bases; J trimming: 4 bases; junction bases outside the gene matches: 9. The CDR3 DNA sequence: TGTGCCAGCAGCTTGGCGACAGGGGGCGGGTGGGCCTATGGCTACACCTTC. It translates to CASSLATGGGWAYGYTF.

The table lists this clone with a count of one. The chain joins TRBV4-1 to TRBJ1-1; D perhaps matches TRBD1 (5 bases). The CDR3 has 15 amino acids. V lost 1 base to trimming and J lost 7 bases, with 16 bases between them. Looked up from germline, CDR1 is MGHRA and CDR2 is YSYEKL. The CDR3, as DNA: TGCGCCAGCAGCCAAGCCGGGACGGGGATGTTTGAAGCTTTCTTT. Its protein product is CASSQAGTGMFEAFF.